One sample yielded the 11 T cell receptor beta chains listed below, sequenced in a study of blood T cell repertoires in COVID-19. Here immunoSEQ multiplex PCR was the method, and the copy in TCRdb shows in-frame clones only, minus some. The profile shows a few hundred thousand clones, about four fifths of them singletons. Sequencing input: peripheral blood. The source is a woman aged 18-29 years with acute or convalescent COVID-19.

Written as DNA, the CDR3 is TGTGCCTGGAGTGTGGGACAGGGGTGGTCAGATACGCAGTATTTT. As protein: CAWSVGQGWSDTQYF. The chain joins TRBV30 to TRBJ2-3; 10 positions match TRBD1. CDR3 length: 15 residues. V dropped 0 bases and J dropped 4; count of bases not matched to a gene: 4. From germline, CDR1 is GTSNPN and CDR2 SVGIG (reference sequence).

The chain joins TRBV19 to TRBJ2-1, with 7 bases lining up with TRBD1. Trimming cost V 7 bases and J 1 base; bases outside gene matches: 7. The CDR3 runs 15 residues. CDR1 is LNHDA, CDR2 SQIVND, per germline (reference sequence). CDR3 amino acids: CASTSGTVSYNEQFF. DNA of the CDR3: TGTGCCAGTACCTCCGGGACAGTTTCCTACAATGAGCAGTTCTTC. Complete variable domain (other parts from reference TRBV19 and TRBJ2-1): DGGITQSPKYLFRKEGQNVTLSCEQNLNHDAMYWYRQDPGQGLRLIYYSQIVNDFQKGDIAEGYSVSREKKESFPLTVTSAQKNPTAFYLCASTSGTVSYNEQFFGPGTRLTVL.

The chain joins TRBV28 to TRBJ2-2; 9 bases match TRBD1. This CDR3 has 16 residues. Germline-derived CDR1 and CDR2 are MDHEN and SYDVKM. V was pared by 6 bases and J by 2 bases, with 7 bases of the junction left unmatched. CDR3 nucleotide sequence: TGTGCCAGCAGGCTCCGGGACAGGGAAAACACCGGGGAGCTGTTTTTT. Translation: CASRLRDRENTGELFF.

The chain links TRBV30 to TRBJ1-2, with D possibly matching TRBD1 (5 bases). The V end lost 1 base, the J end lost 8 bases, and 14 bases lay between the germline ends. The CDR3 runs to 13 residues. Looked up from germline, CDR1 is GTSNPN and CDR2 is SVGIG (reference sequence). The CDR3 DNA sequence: TGTGCCTGGAGTGGGGACTCGGGGGGAGGCTACACCTTC. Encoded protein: CAWSGDSGGGYTF.

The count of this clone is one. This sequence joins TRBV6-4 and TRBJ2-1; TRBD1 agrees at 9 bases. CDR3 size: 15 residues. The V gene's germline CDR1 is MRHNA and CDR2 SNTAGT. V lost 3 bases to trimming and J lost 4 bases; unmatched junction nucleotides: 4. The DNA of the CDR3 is TGTGCCAGCAGTGAGAAGGGGACAGGGTACAATGAGCAGTTCTTC. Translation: CASSEKGTGYNEQFF.

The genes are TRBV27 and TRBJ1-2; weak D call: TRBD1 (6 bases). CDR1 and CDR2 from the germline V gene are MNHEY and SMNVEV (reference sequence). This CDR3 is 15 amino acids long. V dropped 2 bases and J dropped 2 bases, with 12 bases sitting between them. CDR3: CASSLRTGNNYGYTF. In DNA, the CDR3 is TGTGCCAGCAGTTTACGAACAGGGAACAACTATGGCTACACCTTC.

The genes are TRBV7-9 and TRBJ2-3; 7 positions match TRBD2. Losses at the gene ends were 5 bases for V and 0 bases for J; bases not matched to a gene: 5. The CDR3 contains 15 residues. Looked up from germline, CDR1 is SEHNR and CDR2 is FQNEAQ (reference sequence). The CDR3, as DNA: TGTGCCAGCAGCCTAGGGACTAAGAGCACAGATACGCAGTATTTT. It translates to CASSLGTKSTDTQYF.

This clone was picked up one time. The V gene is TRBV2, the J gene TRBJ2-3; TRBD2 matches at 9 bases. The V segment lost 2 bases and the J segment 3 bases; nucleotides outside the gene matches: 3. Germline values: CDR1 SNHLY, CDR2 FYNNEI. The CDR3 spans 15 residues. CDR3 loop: CASSESGLATDTQYF. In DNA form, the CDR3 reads TGTGCCAGCAGTGAATCTGGACTAGCGACAGATACGCAGTATTTT.

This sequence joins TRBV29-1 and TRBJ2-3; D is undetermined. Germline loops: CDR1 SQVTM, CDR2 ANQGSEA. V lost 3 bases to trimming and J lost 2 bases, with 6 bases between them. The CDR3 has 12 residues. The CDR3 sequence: CSVESLTDTQYF. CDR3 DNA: TGCAGCGTTGAGTCTCTCACAGATACGCAGTATTTT.

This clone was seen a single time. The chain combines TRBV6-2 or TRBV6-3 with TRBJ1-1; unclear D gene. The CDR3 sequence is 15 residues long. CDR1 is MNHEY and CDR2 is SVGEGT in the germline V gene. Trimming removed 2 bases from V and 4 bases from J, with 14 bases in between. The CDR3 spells CASSYGDPRGTEAFF. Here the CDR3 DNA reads TGTGCCAGCAGTTACGGAGACCCGCGGGGCACTGAAGCTTTCTTT.

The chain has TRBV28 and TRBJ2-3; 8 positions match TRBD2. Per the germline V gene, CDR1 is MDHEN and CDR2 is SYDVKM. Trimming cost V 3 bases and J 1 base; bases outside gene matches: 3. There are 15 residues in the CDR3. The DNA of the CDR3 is TGTGCCAGCAGTTTCGGGGGGGGAGGCACAGATACGCAGTATTTT. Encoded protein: CASSFGGGGTDTQYF.